The source of this T cell receptor (beta chain) is a study of cytomegalovirus exposure and HLA in healthy donors. General study results and limits: Beyond CMV serostatus, there was no information to go on about immune exposure. Donors belonging to an Asian-associated ancestry cluster reportedly showed fewer N-insertions in productive TCRs than the roughly 700-donor mean, according to what a later analysis found. Association of a missense DCLRE1C variant with TCR beta V- and J-gene trimming was reported in a later analysis.

As concerns this clone: Its antigen is as yet unknown.

PCR involved 60 Vbeta and 13 Jbeta primers. TCRdb's copy holds only in-frame clones and misses some; the assay was immunoSEQ multiplex PCR. The profile shows roughly 200,000 clones, approximately 83% of them singletons. The sequence came from a boy between 2 and 15 years old in good health and CMV-seronegative. Specimen: PBMCs.

The CDR3 region is CASRRRGSINYGYTF. Written as DNA, the CDR3 is TGTGCCTCCCGAAGGAGAGGATCTATTAACTATGGCTACACCTTC. The rearrangement links TRBV30 to TRBJ1-2; D call uncertain. Trimming took 7 bases from V and 1 from J, leaving 19 bases between them. The V gene's germline CDR1 is GTSNPN and CDR2 SVGIG (reference sequence). The CDR3 is 15 residues long.